Below are 19 T cell receptor beta chains sequenced from a single sample in a study of cytomegalovirus exposure and HLA in healthy donors (TCRdb year 2017). Libraries were built with the immunoSEQ multiplex PCR assay. The multiplex PCR relied on a mix of 60 forward primers for TCR Vbeta segments and 13 reverse primers for TCR Jbeta segments. TCRdb holds this immuneACCESS table with in-frame rearrangements only. Some clones are missing; in checked studies, unresolved V genes explain under half, and the rest has no known cause. For this sample the table gives under 150,000 clones, of which about 82% were detected only once. The top ten clones comprise around 3.2% of the sample. The sequenced sample was PBMCs. These receptors were taken from a male donor in good health and CMV-seronegative.

The chain is built from TRBV6-4 and TRBJ1-2; D not certain. Trimming took off 0 bases at V and 8 bases at J, with 13 bases between the two ends. The CDR3 has 14 residues. Germline V CDR1 and CDR2: MRHNA, SNTAGT. CDR3 bases: TGTGCCAGCAGTGACTCGGGGAGGAGTGGAGGCTACACCTTC. Its translation is CASSDSGRSGGYTF.

The V and J genes are TRBV18 and TRBJ2-5; TRBD1 is a possible D gene (6 bases). Germline lookup yields CDR1 KGHSH and CDR2 LQKENI. This CDR3 region has 13 residues. Trimming removed 4 bases from V and 1 base from J, with 7 bases in between. The DNA of the CDR3 is TGTGCCAGCTCACGAGGGGGCCAAGAGACCCAGTACTTC. Translated, it gives CASSRGGQETQYF.

This chain uses TRBV2 with TRBJ2-6; TRBD1 agrees at 9 bases. CDR3 size: 17 residues. Germline assignment: CDR1 SNHLY and CDR2 FYNNEI. The ends lost 4 bases at V and 0 bases at J; junction bases unmatched: 4. Here the CDR3 reads CASSAGTGFSGANVLTF. DNA of the CDR3: TGTGCCAGCAGTGCAGGGACAGGGTTCTCTGGGGCCAACGTCCTGACTTTC.

V gene TRBV28 combines with J gene TRBJ2-5; no definite D call. The germline V and J ends were trimmed by 5 bases and 1 base, with 14 bases remaining between them. The CDR3 totals 15 residues. Germline lookup yields CDR1 MDHEN and CDR2 SYDVKM. CDR3 coding DNA: TGTGCCAGCAGTCGGCAGCGTAATCTCCAAGAGACCCAGTACTTC. Amino acid sequence: CASSRQRNLQETQYF.

The chain combines TRBV4-2 with TRBJ1-4; D gene ambiguous. V lost 0 bases and J 6 bases, leaving 14 bases between the germline ends. Germline CDR1 LGHNA, CDR2 YNFKEQ. CDR3 length: 16 amino acids. CDR3 residues: CASSQDEGGFYEKLFF. CDR3 DNA: TGTGCCAGCAGCCAAGATGAGGGCGGGTTCTATGAAAAACTGTTTTTT.

The chain recombines TRBV7-2 with TRBJ1-1, with a weak D call TRBD1 (5 bases). The CDR3 is 14 amino acids. V lost 4 bases to trimming and J lost 7 bases, with 16 bases between them. Germline V lookup: CDR1 SGHTA, CDR2 FQGNSA. CDR3 in amino acids: CASSYRGGWNEAFF. The CDR3, as DNA: TGTGCCAGCAGCTATCGGGGGGGTTGGAATGAAGCTTTCTTT.

This clone was picked up a small number of times. J is TRBJ2-3 and V is TRBV18; TRBD1 matches 7 bases. V dropped 6 bases and J dropped 2; count of bases not matched to a gene: 8. The CDR3 runs 15 residues. Germline assignment: CDR1 KGHSH and CDR2 LQKENI. The CDR3: CASSPMGTATDTQYF. DNA for the CDR3: TGTGCCAGCTCGCCGATGGGGACAGCCACAGATACGCAGTATTTT. Combining the CDR3 with reference TRBV18 and TRBJ2-3 gives the whole variable domain NAGVMQNPRHLVRRRGQEARLRCSPMKGHSHVYWYRQLPEEGLKFMVYLQKENIIDESGMPKERFSAEFPKEGPSILRIQQVVRGDSAAYFCASSPMGTATDTQYFGPGTRLTVL.

The chain couples TRBV27 to TRBJ1-6; TRBD1 matches at 9 bases. The CDR3 contains 15 residues. The germline V gene encodes CDR1 MNHEY and CDR2 SMNVEV (reference sequence). Losses at the gene ends were 7 bases for V and 10 bases for J; bases not matched to a gene: 11. In DNA, the CDR3 is TGTGCCAGCACCAATACGGGACAGGGTCGGTCACCCCTCCACTTT. Its translation: CASTNTGQGRSPLHF.

V and J are TRBV6-1 and TRBJ1-5; TRBD1 agrees at 9 bases. Germline CDR1 is MNHNS and CDR2 is SASEGT. The CDR3 is 15 residues long. V lost 8 bases to trimming and J lost 2 bases; unmatched junction nucleotides: 7. CDR3 sequence (DNA): TGTGCCAGCTCAGACAGGGGGATACGCAATCAGCCCCAGCATTTT. Its translation: CASSDRGIRNQPQHF.

The chain is built from TRBV7-9 and TRBJ2-1, with a tentative D call TRBD1 (7 bases). This CDR3 is 16 amino acids long. Germline V lookup: CDR1 SEHNR, CDR2 FQNEAQ (reference sequence). Trimming shortened V by 0 bases and J by 4 bases, and 13 bases separated the two germline ends. The CDR3 sequence is CASSLAEGQRYNEQFF. CDR3 nucleotide sequence: TGTGCCAGCAGCTTAGCGGAGGGACAGCGATACAATGAGCAGTTCTTC.

This clone occurred once. The genes are TRBV7-8 and TRBJ2-7; the match to TRBD2 covers 12 bases. From germline, CDR1 is SGHVS and CDR2 FQNEAQ. The V segment lost 5 bases and the J segment 5 bases; nucleotides outside the gene matches: 4. CDR3 length equals 14 residues. CDR3 protein: CASSTRTSGNEQYF. CDR3 sequence (DNA): TGTGCCAGCAGCACCCGGACTAGCGGGAACGAGCAGTACTTC.

This rearrangement joins TRBV11-2 to TRBJ1-1; D possibly corresponds to TRBD1 (6 bases). V dropped 6 bases and J dropped 4 bases, with 21 bases sitting between them. Per the germline V gene, CDR1 is SGHAT and CDR2 is FQNNGV. This CDR3 has 16 amino acids. The CDR3 DNA sequence: TGTGCCAGCAGGATCAGCCACAGGGTAGGGGCCACTGAAGCTTTCTTT. Amino acid sequence: CASRISHRVGATEAFF.

The chain has TRBV7-9 and TRBJ2-1; TRBD2 matches at 14 bases. The CDR3 is made up of 15 amino acids. Germline trimming cut 3 bases from V and 8 bases from J; bases unmatched to any gene: 3. CDR1 and CDR2 (germline): SEHNR, FQNEAQ (reference sequence). CDR3 sequence: CASSLSGLAGDEQFF. For the CDR3, the DNA is TGTGCCAGCAGCTTGTCGGGACTAGCGGGAGATGAGCAGTTCTTC.

V is TRBV7-2 and J is TRBJ2-7; maybe TRBD2 (6 bases). Germline lookup yields CDR1 SGHTA and CDR2 FQGNSA. The CDR3 is made up of 15 amino acids. V lost 3 bases and J lost 0, with 12 bases in between. In DNA, the CDR3 is TGTGCCAGCAGCTTTTCGGGGGTGAGCTCCTACGAGCAGTACTTC. Its translation is CASSFSGVSSYEQYF.

The chain uses TRBV7-3 and TRBJ2-7, with D possibly being TRBD2 (5 bases). The V and J ends lost 5 bases and 2 bases respectively, with 13 bases between them. The CDR3 contains 14 residues. Germline CDR1 is SGHTA and CDR2 is FQGTGA. The CDR3 loop reads CASSPRAGTYEQYF. DNA of the CDR3: TGTGCCAGCAGCCCGCGGGCCGGCACCTACGAGCAGTACTTC. Drawing the rest from reference TRBV7-3 and TRBJ2-7, the complete variable domain is GAGVSQTPSNKVTEKGKYVELRCDPISGHTALYWYRQSLGQGPEFLIYFQGTGAADDSGLPNDRFFAVRPEGSVSTLKIQRTERGDSAVYLCASSPRAGTYEQYFGPGTRLTVT.

This rearrangement joins TRBV25-1 to TRBJ1-2; the D gene is possibly TRBD1 (5 bases). V lost 5 bases and J 2 bases, leaving 6 bases between the germline ends. The CDR3 runs 12 residues. Germline-derived CDR1 and CDR2 are MGHDK and SYGVNS. The CDR3 reads CASSRGNYGYTF. CDR3 nucleotide sequence: TGTGCCAGCAGTCGGGGGAACTATGGCTACACCTTC.

V and J are TRBV6-6 and TRBJ2-5, with 8 bases fitting TRBD1. Germline loops: CDR1 MNHNY, CDR2 SVGAGI (reference sequence). V shed 5 bases, J shed 4 bases, and the junction held 9 bases outside the gene matches. The CDR3 is made up of 15 amino acids. The CDR3 protein is CASSLSGGKAETQYF. The CDR3 DNA sequence: TGTGCCAGCAGTCTGTCAGGGGGCAAGGCAGAGACCCAGTACTTC.

The V and J genes are TRBV7-3 and TRBJ2-1, with 14 bases identical to TRBD2. In germline, CDR1 is SGHTA, CDR2 FQGTGA. The CDR3 consists of 18 residues. V shed 6 bases, J shed 2 bases, and the junction held 9 bases outside the gene matches. CDR3 amino acids: CASSWEGTSGSAYNEQFF. In DNA, the CDR3 is TGTGCCAGCAGTTGGGAGGGGACTAGCGGGAGCGCCTACAATGAGCAGTTCTTC.

The chain employs TRBV5-5 and TRBJ2-7, with D perhaps matching TRBD1 (6 bases). V dropped 2 bases and J dropped 4 bases, with 19 bases sitting between them. The germline CDR1 and CDR2 sequences are SGHKS and YYEKEE (reference sequence). The CDR3 sequence is 16 residues long. CDR3 loop: CASSLAGAMGVYEQYF. DNA for the CDR3: TGTGCCAGCAGCTTAGCAGGGGCAATGGGGGTGTACGAGCAGTACTTC.